Reported below is one TCR beta chain. Its antigen is still unknown. No base-level quality is on record; no much larger clone is a single base apart. The library came from PCR. At the Johns Hopkins FTIC core, DNA from the cultured CD4+ T cells underwent TCR sequencing with the Oncomine TCR Beta short-read assay. The QIAamp micro DNA kit was used to extract genomic DNA from the cultured CD4+ T cells. Oncomine TCR Beta libraries from cultured CD4+ T cells were pooled using unique dual indexes and sequenced on an Illumina iSeq 100. In the authors' own workflow: Non-productive sequences were removed, and CDR3s that did not start with C, did not end with F or W, or were shorter than 7 amino acids were discarded. Antigen-specific clonotypes were identified using the MANAFEST web application through comparison of peptide-stimulated wells with reference and other culture wells. An FDR below 0.05, an odds ratio above 5, and a productive frequency above 0.1% in at least two of three replicate wells were required for clones to be considered positive. Clonotypes that were significantly expanded in both SARS-CoV-2 spike wells and at least one common cold coronavirus spike condition were defined as cross-reactive. Using R version 3.6.1, CDR3 homology was evaluated through Levenshtein distances (stringdist) along with unrooted phylogenetic trees (ape). The public reads were run again by TCRdb, first through fastp at Q25 and then through MiXCR, and only productive beta chains were kept. Entries are consolidated by CDR3 protein sequence, retaining the most common genes and DNA. The V and J calls here are based on TCRdb, not the publication. The sample table shows thousands of distinct CDR3 sequences, and roughly 72% are seen once. The ten largest clones represent 37% of the sample.

These data originate in a study of vaccination and CD4 T cells after COVID-19 (dated by TCRdb to 2021 to 2024). Describing the broader study: Convalescent patients had a positive SARS-CoV-2 result on nasal swab PCR, and of these patients, nine had mild disease and one had severe disease. In the convalescent cohort there were six males and four females, among whom were two Hispanic individuals, seven Caucasians, two Asians and one multiracial person. Participants got two doses of the Pfizer-BioNTech BNT162b2 vaccine (n=8) or two doses of the Moderna mRNA-1273 vaccine (n=2). Post-COVID blood samples were collected from convalescent patients a median of around 96 days after diagnosis, with a range of about 35 to 170 days. The time from the second vaccine dose to post-vaccine blood sampling had a median of approximately 72 days and ranged from roughly 13 to 241 days. Culture stimuli were overlapping spike peptide pools from SARS-CoV-2 and from the common cold coronaviruses HCoV-NL63, HCoV-OC43 and HCoV-229E. In control cultures, a CEFX viral epitope pool was used as positive control, an HIV-1 Nef peptide pool was used as negative control, or no peptide was added. In about 11 COVID-19 convalescent patients and a few infection-naive healthy vaccine recipients, the spike-specific CD4+ TCR repertoire before mRNA vaccination was compared with the repertoire after mRNA vaccination.

Explained via the paper, the treatment or condition label denotes: roughly nine-day PBMC culture with coronavirus spike peptide pools or control peptides (ViraFEST assay). The study used the ViraFEST assay, which expanded antigen-specific T cells with peptide pools and then identified expanded clonotypes by TCR sequencing. The convalescent patients' positive SARS-CoV-2 PCR tests fell between March and December 2020, which was before the Alpha, Beta and Delta variants emerged in the United States. About 1.8 million PBMCs per well were cultured in IMDM with approximately 5.2% human AB serum and 8 to 10 IU/ml IL-2, plus 10 ug/ml peptide pools. On days 3 and 7, half of the culture medium was replaced with fresh IL-2-containing medium. After 10 days of culture, CD4+ T cells were isolated by negative selection with the EasySep CD4+ T cell isolation kit. Ficoll-Paque Plus gradient centrifugation was used to isolate PBMCs from whole blood, and the isolated PBMCs were then either used fresh or cryopreserved at -140C. Triplicate wells were generally used for each culture condition.

Beyond this particular receptor, the publication reports: Of the vaccine-specific clones found in convalescent patients, nearly all (304 of 307) were mono-reactive for SARS-CoV-2 spike instead of being cross-reactive with common cold coronaviruses. An increase in the median number of SARS-CoV-2-reactive clonotypes from around 20 after infection to approximately 41 after vaccination was observed, but the change was not found to be significant. Among convalescent patients, a median about 87% of the SARS-CoV-2-reactive clones seen after vaccination appeared only after vaccination, which suggests priming specific to the vaccine. The number of convalescent patients in the study was relatively small, and the study did not examine early timepoints following natural infection.

The CDR3 contains 15 residues, cysteine and phenylalanine counted. Only CDR3 DNA remains: 45 bases, in frame from the first base. V is clipped by 5 bases and J by 0 bases, and the sequence between their germline boundaries is 11 bases long. The germline V gene (reference sequence) yields LNHNV for CDR1 and YYDKDF for CDR2. The receptor's source is a human donor who had recovered from COVID-19. The sequence joins TRBV15 to TRBJ1-5, with the identity of the D gene unclear. Input material: CD4+ T cells from blood, cultured in vitro. The nucleotide sequence reads TGTGCCACCAGCGTCGAACAGCTTAGCAATCAGCCCCAGCATTTT. Protein translation: CATSVEQLSNQPQHF.